These 12 T cell receptor beta chains originate from one sample sequenced in a study of T cell repertoires in cytomegalovirus infection. TCRdb independently ran MiXCR on the reads; one entry per CDR3 protein. The table includes a few hundred thousand distinct CDR3 sequences, about a sixth detected once. Sample: PBMCs. Source of these receptors: a human donor in good health (CMV status not recorded). Some clones in this sample may be carry-over from other donors' samples.

As DNA, the CDR3 is TGTGCCAGCAAACAGGACAGGTACCATCAGCCCCAGCATTTT. Translating it yields CASKQDRYHQPQHF. The rearrangement joins TRBV27 to TRBJ1-5; TRBD1 matches at 7 bases. V lost 7 bases, J lost 5 bases, and 8 bases stayed unmatched. The germline CDR1 and CDR2 sequences are MNHEY and SMNVEV (reference sequence). The CDR3 runs to 14 residues.

V and J are TRBV4-2 and TRBJ1-2; the D gene is possibly TRBD1 (6 bases). Trimming pared 0 bases from V and 3 bases from J, leaving 14 bases between. Germline CDR1 is LGHNA and CDR2 is YNFKEQ. The CDR3 is made up of 16 amino acids. The CDR3 DNA follows: TGTGCCAGCAGCCAAGATCGAAACAGGGCCTACTATGGCTACACCTTC. This gives the protein CASSQDRNRAYYGYTF.

The CDR3 reads CATSGRIRVGYTDTQYF. As DNA, the CDR3 is TGTGCCACCAGTGGTCGAATCCGCGTCGGATACACAGATACGCAGTATTTT. This chain connects TRBV24-1 to TRBJ2-3; unclear D gene. CDR3 size: 17 residues. Germline V CDR1 and CDR2: KGHDR, SFDVKD. V lost 5 bases and J 2 bases, leaving 19 bases between the germline ends.

This clonotype was seen ten or more times. The rearrangement links TRBV7-2 to TRBJ1-4, with D perhaps TRBD1 (5 bases). This CDR3 contains 14 residues. CDR1 is SGHTA and CDR2 is FQGNSA in the germline V gene. V lost 2 bases to trimming and J lost 7 bases, with 11 bases between them. CDR3 bases: TGTGCCAGCAGCTTACGGCAGGGTACTGAAAAACTGTTTTTT. It encodes CASSLRQGTEKLFF.

The chain joins TRBV20-1 to TRBJ1-2; 7 bases match TRBD1. The length of the CDR3 is 13 residues. Germline CDR1 DFQATT, CDR2 SNEGSKA (reference sequence). The ends lost 2 bases at V and 2 bases at J; junction bases unmatched: 2. The chain's CDR3 is CSARSQGNYGYTF. In DNA, the CDR3 is TGCAGTGCTAGATCACAGGGGAACTATGGCTACACCTTC.

A note on this clonotype: A clone one base away is much larger, so this may be a read error. The rearrangement joins TRBV5-1 to TRBJ2-3, with D perhaps assigned TRBD1 or TRBD2 (5 bases each). Germline V gene data show CDR1 as SGHRS and CDR2 as YFSETQ. The CDR3 contains 17 residues. V lost 1 base, J lost 0 bases, and 15 bases lay in between. This CDR3 reads CASSLLVARGSTDTQYF. In DNA form, the CDR3 reads TGCGCCAGCAGCTTGTTGGTAGCGAGGGGAAGCACAGATACGCAGTATTTT.

J is TRBJ2-3 and V is TRBV27, with a tentative D call TRBD1 (5 bases). V was shortened by 2 bases and J by 4 bases, with 16 bases between the two germline ends. The CDR3 loop spans 16 amino acids. CDR1 is MNHEY and CDR2 is SMNVEV in the germline V gene (reference sequence). CDR3 protein: CASSLKGPRGPDTQYF. CDR3 in DNA: TGTGCCAGCAGTTTAAAGGGGCCCCGTGGACCAGATACGCAGTATTTT.

This clonotype was observed many times. The genes are TRBV7-9 and TRBJ2-6; 7 bases fit TRBD1. CDR1 is SEHNR, CDR2 FQNEAQ, per germline (reference sequence). The CDR3 is 16 amino acids. Trimming at V came to 6 bases and at J to 4 bases, leaving 9 bases not matched to a gene. CDR3 coding DNA: TGTGCCAGCAGGGGGACAGAGGCTCACGGGGCCAACGTCCTGACTTTC. Residues: CASRGTEAHGANVLTF.

This clonotype was counted a few times. This rearrangement joins TRBV4-1 to TRBJ1-3; 7 positions agree with TRBD1. The CDR3 sequence is 15 residues long. Germline V CDR1 and CDR2: MGHRA, YSYEKL. V was clipped by 2 bases and J by 4 bases; unmatched bases: 5. The DNA of the CDR3 is TGCGCCAGCAGCCAAATCCCAGGGGGAGGAAACACCATATATTTT. Amino acids: CASSQIPGGGNTIYF.

This clonotype appeared a few times. The chain recombines TRBV11-2 with TRBJ1-2; 7 bases map to TRBD1. Germline CDR1 and CDR2: SGHAT and FQNNGV. The V and J ends lost 5 bases and 3 bases, in that order; junction bases with no gene match: 15. The CDR3 is 17 amino acids. The CDR3 spells CASSPGTVITYYYGYTF. The CDR3 coding sequence is TGTGCCAGCAGCCCCGGGACAGTAATAACCTACTACTATGGCTACACCTTC.

This clonotype has ten or more counts. The chain carries TRBV7-2 and TRBJ1-1; no firm D call. V lost 6 bases and J 0 bases, leaving 23 bases between the germline ends. This CDR3 has 18 residues. Germline loops: CDR1 SGHTA, CDR2 FQGNSA. In nucleotides, the CDR3 is TGTGCCAGCAGGACTAGGCAGGACCATTTGGGCATGAACACTGAAGCTTTCTTT. Its translation is CASRTRQDHLGMNTEAFF.

For this clonotype: Since a much larger clone is just one base distant, this may be a read error. This rearrangement joins TRBV7-2 to TRBJ1-3; 10 bases map to TRBD1. The CDR3 has 19 residues. V dropped 1 base and J dropped 0; count of bases not matched to a gene: 9. CDR1 and CDR2 (germline): SGHTA, FQGNSA. DNA for the CDR3: TGTGCCAGCAGCTTAGTCGTGACAGGGGGCGACATCTCTGGAAACACCATATATTTT. It specifies CASSLVVTGGDISGNTIYF.